This TCR beta chain was found in a study of prognosis after radiotherapy for stage I lung cancer. Across the study: None of the patients had concurrent treatment alongside stereotactic body radiotherapy.

This clonotype was picked up many times. Two rounds of multiplex PCR amplified TCR beta CDR3 from genomic DNA. TRBV and TRBJ genes each had their own specific primers in first-round PCR. TCRdb re-called the multiplex PCR reads with MiXCR, one entry per CDR3 protein. The sample holds 10,000 to 15,000 distinct CDR3 sequences, approximately 40% seen once. V gave up 2 bases and J gave up 5 bases, with 5 bases separating them. The CDR3 totals 11 residues. Germline V CDR1 and CDR2: SGHKS, YYEKEE (reference sequence). The sample consisted of PBMCs, taken before or after stereotactic body radiation therapy (not recorded which). This clonotype was sampled from a donor aged 50 or older with non-small cell lung cancer. This chain connects TRBV5-5 to TRBJ2-7; D gene ambiguous. The CDR3 region is CASSFGNEQYF. CDR3 coding DNA: TGTGCCAGCAGCTTTGGGAACGAGCAGTACTTC.